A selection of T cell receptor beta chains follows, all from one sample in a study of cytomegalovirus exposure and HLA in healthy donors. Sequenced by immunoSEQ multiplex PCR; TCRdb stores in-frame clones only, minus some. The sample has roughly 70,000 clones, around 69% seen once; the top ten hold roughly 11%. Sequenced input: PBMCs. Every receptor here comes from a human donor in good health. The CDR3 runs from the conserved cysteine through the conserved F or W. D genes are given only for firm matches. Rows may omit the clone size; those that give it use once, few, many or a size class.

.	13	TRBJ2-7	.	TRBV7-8	TGTGCCAGCAGCACACAGGGTTGGAGCGAGCAGTACTTC	CASSTQGWSEQYF
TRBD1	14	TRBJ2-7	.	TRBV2	TGTGCCAGCAGCCTACAGGGGAGCTCCTACGAGCAGTACTTC	CASSLQGSSYEQYF
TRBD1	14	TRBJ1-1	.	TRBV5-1	TGCGCCAGCAGCTCGACAGGGGGGAGCACTGAAGCTTTCTTT	CASSSTGGSTEAFF
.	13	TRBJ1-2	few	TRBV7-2	TGTGCCAGCAGCCGGACCCGACCGGGAGGCTACACCTTC	CASSRTRPGGYTF
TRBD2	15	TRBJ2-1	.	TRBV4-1	TGCGCCAGCAGCCTGGGACTAGCCAAGTACAATGAACAGTTCTTC	CASSLGLAKYNEQFF
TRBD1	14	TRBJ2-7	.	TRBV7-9	TGTGCCAGCAGCGCGGACAGGGGGCGCTACGAGCAGTACTTC	CASSADRGRYEQYF
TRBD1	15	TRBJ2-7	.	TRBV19	TGTGCCAGTAGTGTAATTGACAGGGGCACCTACGAGCAGTACTTC	CASSVIDRGTYEQYF
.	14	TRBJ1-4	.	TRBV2	TGTGCCAGCAGTGAAAAAGGAGGGTCGGAAAAACTGTTTTTT	CASSEKGGSEKLFF
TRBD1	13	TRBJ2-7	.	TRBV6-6	TGTGCCAGCAGTTCACAGGGGTTCAGAGAGCAGTACTTC	CASSSQGFREQYF
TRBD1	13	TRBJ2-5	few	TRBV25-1	TGTGCCAGCAGGGACAGGACACAAGAGACCCAGTACTTC	CASRDRTQETQYF
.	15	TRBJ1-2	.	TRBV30	TGTGCCTGGAGTGCAGCGTCAGGGCCTAACTATGGCTACACCTTC	CAWSAASGPNYGYTF
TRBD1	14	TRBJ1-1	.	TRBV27	TGTGCCAGCAGTTGGGGGACAGGGGGCACTGAAGCTTTCTTT	CASSWGTGGTEAFF
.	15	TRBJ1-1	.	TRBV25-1	TGTGCCAGCAGCCCCGGTGCAGGTTCGAACACTGAAGCTTTCTTT	CASSPGAGSNTEAFF
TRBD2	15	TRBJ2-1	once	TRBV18	TGTGCCAGCTCACCCCTAGCGGGATCTTACAATGAGCAGTTCTTC	CASSPLAGSYNEQFF
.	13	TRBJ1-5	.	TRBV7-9	TGTGCCAGCACCCATGGCCCCAATCAGCCCCAGCATTTT	CASTHGPNQPQHF
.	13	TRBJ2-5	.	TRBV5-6	TGTGCCAGCAGCAACGGACTGTCAGAGACCCAGTACTTC	CASSNGLSETQYF
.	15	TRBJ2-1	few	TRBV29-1	TGCAGCGTTGAAGATGACCTAGTCAGCTACAATGAGCAGTTCTTC	CSVEDDLVSYNEQFF